The 26 T cell receptor beta chains given below trace back to one sample, sequenced in a study of shared clonotypes between healthy human individuals. TCRdb's table, derived via immunoSEQ multiplex PCR, lists solely in-frame clones and lacks some. The repertoire includes about 2.5 million clones, around 90% of them detected once, and about 0.36% sits in the top ten. Sequencing used naive CD4+ T cells from PBMCs. Subset given: CD45RA+ positively selected. The receptors stem from a man aged 18 to 29 in good health. Some clones in this sample may be carry-over from other donors' samples.

The chain recombines TRBV5-1 with TRBJ1-4; a possible D gene is TRBD1 (6 bases). Trimming took off 2 bases at V and 3 bases at J, with 11 bases between the two ends. Germline V lookup: CDR1 SGHRS, CDR2 YFSETQ. This CDR3 contains 15 residues. CDR3 DNA: TGCGCCAGCAGCTTCACGACAGGCTCTAATGAAAAACTGTTTTTT. It specifies CASSFTTGSNEKLFF.

The genes are TRBV28 and TRBJ2-3; no clear D gene. V dropped 3 bases and J dropped 2 bases, with 9 bases sitting between them. The CDR3 consists of 14 residues. The germline CDR1 and CDR2 sequences are MDHEN and SYDVKM. As DNA, the CDR3 is TGTGCCAGCAGTTTGGTGGGTATCACAGATACGCAGTATTTT. Its translation: CASSLVGITDTQYF.

V usage is TRBV6-6 and J usage is TRBJ1-5; D might be TRBD1 (6 bases). Per the germline V gene, CDR1 is MNHNY and CDR2 is SVGAGI (reference sequence). The CDR3 sequence is 13 residues long. Trimming removed 6 bases at V and 5 bases at J, with 11 bases between. CDR3 protein: CASSAGDDQPQHF. The CDR3 DNA is TGTGCCAGCAGCGCAGGGGACGATCAGCCCCAGCATTTT.

The rearrangement links TRBV5-4 to TRBJ2-7, with a possible D match to TRBD2 (6 bases). The V gene's germline CDR1 is SGHNT and CDR2 YYREEE (reference sequence). The CDR3 is 18 residues long. V lost 4 bases to trimming and J lost 3 bases, with 26 bases between them. The CDR3 loop reads CASSPRPPSGPSFYEQYF. CDR3 bases: TGTGCCAGCAGCCCCCGGCCCCCAAGCGGGCCTTCCTTCTACGAGCAGTACTTC. Full variable domain (rest looked up from reference TRBV5-4 and TRBJ2-7): ETGVTQSPTHLIKTRGQQVTLRCSSQSGHNTVSWYQQALGQGPQFIFQYYREEENGRGNFPPRFSGLQFPNYSSELNVNALELDDSALYLCASSPRPPSGPSFYEQYFGPGTRLTVT.

The rearrangement uses TRBV28 and TRBJ2-5, with D uncertain. The V end lost 6 bases, the J end lost 5 bases, and 13 bases lay between the germline ends. Germline values: CDR1 MDHEN, CDR2 SYDVKM. The CDR3 has 13 amino acids. The CDR3 coding sequence is TGTGCCAGCAGCCCTGGTTATAGGGAGACCCAGTACTTC. Translation gives CASSPGYRETQYF.

This chain connects TRBV5-1 to TRBJ2-3; 8 bases agree with TRBD2. This CDR3 contains 14 residues. The V gene end was trimmed by 8 bases and the J gene end by 1 base; junction bases not matched to a gene: 6. Germline V lookup: CDR1 SGHRS, CDR2 YFSETQ. The CDR3 sequence: CASQRGTGTDTQYF. The DNA of the CDR3 is TGCGCCAGTCAGCGGGGGACTGGCACAGATACGCAGTATTTT.

Comment on this clone: This same CDR3 is encoded by further DNA sequences in the sample. The chain employs TRBV6-5 and TRBJ2-7, with D unresolved. The CDR3 length is 14 residues. The germline V gene encodes CDR1 MNHEY and CDR2 SVGAGI. V lost 0 bases and J lost 0, with 6 bases in between. CDR3 nucleotide sequence: TGTGCCAGCAGTTACTCGCCAGGCTCCTACGAGCAGTACTTC. Protein product: CASSYSPGSYEQYF.

In regard to this clone: Other DNA sequences within the sample encode an identical CDR3. The rearrangement uses TRBV30 and TRBJ1-3; the D is unclear. CDR1 is GTSNPN and CDR2 is SVGIG in the germline V gene (reference sequence). The length of the CDR3 is 13 residues. Between the trimmed V and J ends, which lost 0 bases and 0 bases, there was a span of 3 bases. The CDR3 DNA reads TGTGCCTGGAGTGTGTTCTCTGGAAACACCATATATTTT. It encodes CAWSVFSGNTIYF.

The J gene is TRBJ1-3, the V gene TRBV29-1, with D possibly TRBD1 on 6 matching bases. The CDR3 spans 13 residues. Germline loops: CDR1 SQVTM, CDR2 ANQGSEA. The ends were cut back, 4 bases at V and 4 bases at J, with 11 bases in the middle. CDR3 coding DNA: TGCAGCGTTGGGTGGACAGACGGAAACACCATATATTTT. The encoded protein is CSVGWTDGNTIYF.

The chain is built from TRBV30 and TRBJ2-7; no reliable D call. V lost 0 bases and J 4 bases, leaving 10 bases between the germline ends. The length of the CDR3 is 13 residues. Germline V gives CDR1 GTSNPN, CDR2 SVGIG (reference sequence). In DNA form, the CDR3 reads TGTGCCTGGAGTGTAAGCTCGACTTACGAGCAGTACTTC. Amino acid sequence: CAWSVSSTYEQYF.

This chain joins TRBV5-6 and TRBJ2-7; 12 bases match TRBD2. J gave up 2 bases and V 3 bases, and 9 bases lay outside the gene matches. This CDR3 comprises 17 residues. Germline CDR1 is SGHDT and CDR2 is YYEEEE. The CDR3 here is CASSSLLAGGPTYEQYF. CDR3 coding DNA: TGTGCCAGCAGCTCTCTCCTAGCGGGAGGGCCCACCTACGAGCAGTACTTC.

The chain is built from TRBV29-1 and TRBJ2-1; TRBD2 matches at 14 bases. The CDR3 sequence is 15 residues long. Germline CDR1 and CDR2: SQVTM and ANQGSEA. Trimming cost V 6 bases and J 5 bases; bases outside gene matches: 6. The CDR3 DNA reads as TGCAGCGTGTCTAGACTAGCGGGAGGGGACAATGAGCAGTTCTTC. Its protein product is CSVSRLAGGDNEQFF.

The V call is TRBV19, the J call TRBJ2-3; 13 positions agree with TRBD2. The CDR3 runs to 15 residues. The junction had 6 bases not matched to a gene; V was cut back by 10 bases and J by 2 bases. Germline assignment: CDR1 LNHDA and CDR2 SQIVND (reference sequence). CDR3 sequence: CATGTSGITTDTQYF. CDR3 sequence (DNA): TGTGCCACCGGGACTAGCGGGATAACCACAGATACGCAGTATTTT.

The chain is built from TRBV7-6 and TRBJ2-1, with 8 bases identical to TRBD1. This CDR3 comprises 15 residues. Germline values: CDR1 SGHVS, CDR2 FNYEAQ. With V trimmed by 5 bases and J by 6 bases, 9 bases remained unmatched. CDR3 sequence (DNA): TGTGCCAGCAGCGCCCGGGACAGGCCTACCAATGAGCAGTTCTTC. Translating gives CASSARDRPTNEQFF. Combining the CDR3 with reference TRBV7-6 and TRBJ2-1 gives the whole variable domain GAGVSQSPRYKVTKRGQDVALRCDPISGHVSLYWYRQALGQGPEFLTYFNYEAQQDKSGLPNDRFSAERPEGSISTLTIQRTEQRDSAMYRCASSARDRPTNEQFFGPGTRLTVL.

This clone appeared a single time. The chain links TRBV28 to TRBJ1-3, with D possibly TRBD1 on 6 matching bases. CDR3 length: 15 amino acids. V was shortened by 8 bases and J by 3 bases, with 17 bases between the two germline ends. Germline CDR1 is MDHEN and CDR2 is SYDVKM. The CDR3 nucleotides read TGTGCCAGCCTCGCAGGGGTTATTGGTGGAAACACCATATATTTT. Amino acid sequence: CASLAGVIGGNTIYF.

The chain carries TRBV11-2 and TRBJ1-1; a weak D match, TRBD1 (6 bases). The CDR3 extends over 16 amino acids. V lost 2 bases and J lost 0, with 13 bases in between. The germline CDR1 and CDR2 sequences are SGHAT and FQNNGV. CDR3 sequence (DNA): TGTGCCAGCAGCTTAAGGCCCGACAGGCTGAACACTGAAGCTTTCTTT. It specifies CASSLRPDRLNTEAFF.

This clone appeared a few times. V is TRBV30 and J is TRBJ1-1; maybe TRBD1 (6 bases). Germline V gene lookup returns CDR1 GTSNPN and CDR2 SVGIG (reference sequence). The CDR3 has 14 amino acids. Trimming cost V 4 bases and J 3 bases, with 15 bases left between them. In DNA form, the CDR3 reads TGTGCCTGGAAGGTCAGGACAGAGGACACTGAAGCTTTCTTT. It specifies CAWKVRTEDTEAFF. The variable domain in full, with the rest retrieved from reference TRBV30 and TRBJ1-1, is SQTIHQWPATLVQPVGSPLSLECTVEGTSNPNLYWYRQAAGRGLQLLFYSVGIGQISSEVPQNLSASRPQDRQFILSSKKLLLSDSGFYLCAWKVRTEDTEAFFGQGTRLTVV.

The sample holds one count of this clone. V usage is TRBV10-3 and J usage is TRBJ2-7; no definite D call. Germline V lookup: CDR1 ENHRY, CDR2 SYGVKD. The CDR3 sequence is 12 residues long. V was cut by 2 bases and J by 3 bases, with 5 bases left in between. Here the CDR3 DNA reads TGTGCCATCAGTGAGGCAGGCTACGAGCAGTACTTC. This encodes CAISEAGYEQYF.

In DNA form, the CDR3 reads TGTGCCAGTAGTATTGCCACCCTCGCTGGGGCCAACGTCCTGACTTTC. Translated: CASSIATLAGANVLTF. This chain joins TRBV19 and TRBJ2-6; D remains unclear. Trimming stripped 3 bases from V and 2 bases from J, with 11 bases between. Germline V lookup: CDR1 LNHDA, CDR2 SQIVND (reference sequence). The CDR3 spans 16 residues.

Concerning this clone: Other DNA sequences from this sample encode an identical CDR3 as well. The chain couples TRBV28 to TRBJ2-7; D is perhaps TRBD2 (6 bases). Germline-derived CDR1 and CDR2 are MDHEN and SYDVKM. The CDR3 covers 15 residues. Trimming stripped 4 bases from V and 3 bases from J, with 16 bases between. The CDR3, as DNA: TGTGCCAGCAGTTCCCAAGGGGCGGGGAGCTACGAGCAGTACTTC. Protein product: CASSSQGAGSYEQYF.

The chain combines TRBV5-1 with TRBJ2-3, with TRBD1 as a possible D gene (5 bases). The CDR3 has 14 amino acids. Germline values: CDR1 SGHRS, CDR2 YFSETQ. V lost 4 bases to trimming and J lost 7 bases, with 16 bases between them. Written as DNA, the CDR3 is TGCGCCAGCAGCCCTTATACGACAGTTAATACGCAGTATTTT. Its protein is CASSPYTTVNTQYF.

The gene calls are TRBV5-1 and TRBJ1-5; maybe TRBD1 (5 bases). Germline values: CDR1 SGHRS, CDR2 YFSETQ. The germline V and J ends were trimmed by 0 bases and 7 bases, with 11 bases remaining between them. The CDR3 runs to 14 residues. CDR3 region: CASSLGQPEQPQHF. The CDR3 coding sequence is TGCGCCAGCAGCTTGGGACAGCCGGAACAGCCCCAGCATTTT. Together with reference TRBV5-1 and TRBJ1-5, the CDR3 gives the full variable domain: KAGVTQTPRYLIKTRGQQVTLSCSPISGHRSVSWYQQTPGQGLQFLFEYFSETQRNKGNFPGRFSGRQFSNSRSEMNVSTLELGDSALYLCASSLGQPEQPQHFGDGTRLSIL.

The genes are TRBV6-5 and TRBJ2-1, with 9 nucleotides matching TRBD2. CDR1 and CDR2 from the germline V gene are MNHEY and SVGAGI. Trimming removed 4 bases from V and 9 bases from J; junction bases left unmatched: 10. The CDR3 runs 15 residues. The CDR3 DNA is TGTGCCAGCAGTTCGTCGGCGGGAGGGCCGGGTGAGCAGTTCTTC. Amino acids: CASSSSAGGPGEQFF.

The rearrangement joins TRBV29-1 to TRBJ2-3, with 9 bases aligning to TRBD2. The CDR3 has 16 amino acids. Per germline, CDR1 SQVTM and CDR2 ANQGSEA. Trimming cost V 4 bases and J 2 bases; bases outside gene matches: 10. The CDR3 loop reads CSVAAGLASYTDTQYF. The CDR3 bases are TGCAGCGTTGCGGCAGGACTAGCGTCGTACACAGATACGCAGTATTTT.

This clone was seen only a few times. The J gene is TRBJ1-3, the V gene TRBV28, with unresolved D. Trimming cost V 4 bases and J 2 bases, with 15 bases left between them. Looked up from germline, CDR1 is MDHEN and CDR2 is SYDVKM. This CDR3 has 16 amino acids. CDR3 sequence (DNA): TGTGCCAGCAGTTCAAAACCCGGGTCCCCTGGAAACACCATATATTTT. This codes for CASSSKPGSPGNTIYF.

The rearrangement links TRBV29-1 to TRBJ2-4; 8 nucleotides line up with TRBD2. From germline, CDR1 is SQVTM and CDR2 ANQGSEA. V lost 3 bases, J lost 1 base, and 5 bases stayed unmatched. The CDR3 spans 15 residues. The CDR3 DNA follows: TGCAGCGTTGAGTCGGAGCGGGAGGCCAAAAACATTCAGTACTTC. Translating gives CSVESEREAKNIQYF.